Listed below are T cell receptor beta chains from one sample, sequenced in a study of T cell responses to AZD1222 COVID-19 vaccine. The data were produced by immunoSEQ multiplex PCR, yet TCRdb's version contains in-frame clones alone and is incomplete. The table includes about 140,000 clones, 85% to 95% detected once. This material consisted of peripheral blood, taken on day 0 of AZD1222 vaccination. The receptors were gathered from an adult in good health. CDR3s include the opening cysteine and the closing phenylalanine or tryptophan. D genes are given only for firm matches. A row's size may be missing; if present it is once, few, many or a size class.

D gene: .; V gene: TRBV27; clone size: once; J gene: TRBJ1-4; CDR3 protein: CASSLFGDSATNEKLFF
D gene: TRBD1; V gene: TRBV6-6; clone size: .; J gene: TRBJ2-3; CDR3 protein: CASEQGGTDTQYF
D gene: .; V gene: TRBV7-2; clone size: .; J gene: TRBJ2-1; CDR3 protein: CASSLVAGGFNEQFF
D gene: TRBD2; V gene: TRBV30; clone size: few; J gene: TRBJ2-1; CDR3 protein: CAWSRMTSGRFYNEQFF
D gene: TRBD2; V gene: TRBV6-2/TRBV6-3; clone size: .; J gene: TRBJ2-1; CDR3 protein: CASSYLAGGRDEQFF
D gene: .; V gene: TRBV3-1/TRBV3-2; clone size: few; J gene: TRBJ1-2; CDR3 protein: CASSQAGQNYGYTF
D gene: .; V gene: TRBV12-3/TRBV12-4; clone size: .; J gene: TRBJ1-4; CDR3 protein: CASSLWGSEKLFF
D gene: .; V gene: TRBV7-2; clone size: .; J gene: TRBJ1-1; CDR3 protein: CASSLWTVNTEAFF
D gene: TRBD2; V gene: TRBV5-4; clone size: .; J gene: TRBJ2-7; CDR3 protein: CASSLGASGGVREQYF
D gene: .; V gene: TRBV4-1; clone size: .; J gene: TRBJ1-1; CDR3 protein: CASSKGLNTEAFF
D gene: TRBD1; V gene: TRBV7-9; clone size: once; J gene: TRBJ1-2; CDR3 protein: CASSLSLTGDNYGYTF
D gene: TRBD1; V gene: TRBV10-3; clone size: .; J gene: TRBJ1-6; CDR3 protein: CAIRSGTETLPLHF
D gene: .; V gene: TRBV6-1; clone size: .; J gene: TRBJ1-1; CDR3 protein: CASSDKRQMNTEAFF
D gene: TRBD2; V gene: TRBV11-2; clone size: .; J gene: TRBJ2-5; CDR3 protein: CASSSLAGGQLETQYF
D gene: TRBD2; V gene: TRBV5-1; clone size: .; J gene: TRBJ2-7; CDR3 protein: CASSSNRLAGVRSTPYEQYF
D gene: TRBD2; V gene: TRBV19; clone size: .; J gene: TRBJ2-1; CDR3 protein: CASSWTSGVNEQFF
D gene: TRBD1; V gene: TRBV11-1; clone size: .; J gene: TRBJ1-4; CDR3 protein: CASSSLTGEGEKLFF
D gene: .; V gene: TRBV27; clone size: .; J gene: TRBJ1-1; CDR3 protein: CASSLAGGNTEAFF
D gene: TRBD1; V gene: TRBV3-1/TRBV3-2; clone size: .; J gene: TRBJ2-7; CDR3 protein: CASSFETGVVEQYF
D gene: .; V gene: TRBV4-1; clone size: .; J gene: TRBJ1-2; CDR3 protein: CASRQPGEYGYTF
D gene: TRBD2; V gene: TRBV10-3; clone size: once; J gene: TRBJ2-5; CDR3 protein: CAISESGAATSRETQYF
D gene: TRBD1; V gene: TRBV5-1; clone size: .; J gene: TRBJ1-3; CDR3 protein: CASSIGTVGNTIYF
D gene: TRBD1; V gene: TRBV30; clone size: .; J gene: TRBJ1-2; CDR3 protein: CAWSAGHTGVNGYTF